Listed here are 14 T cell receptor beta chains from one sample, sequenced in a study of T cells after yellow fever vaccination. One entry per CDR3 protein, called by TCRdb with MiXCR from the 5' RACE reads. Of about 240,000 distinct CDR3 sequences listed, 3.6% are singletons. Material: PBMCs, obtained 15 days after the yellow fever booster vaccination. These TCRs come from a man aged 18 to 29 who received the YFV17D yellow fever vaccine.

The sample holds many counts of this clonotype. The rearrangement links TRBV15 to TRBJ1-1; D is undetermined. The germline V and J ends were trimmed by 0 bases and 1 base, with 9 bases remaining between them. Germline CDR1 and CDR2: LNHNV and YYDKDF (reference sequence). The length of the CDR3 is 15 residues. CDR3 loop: CATSRDLTPNTEAFF. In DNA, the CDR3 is TGTGCCACCAGCAGAGACTTGACACCGAACACTGAAGCTTTCTTT.

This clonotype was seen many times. CDR3 nucleotides: TGCGCCAGCAGCTTGGCTATTGGCACCGGGGAGCTGTTTTTT. This encodes CASSLAIGTGELFF. This chain connects TRBV5-1 to TRBJ2-2, with D unresolved. The CDR3 loop spans 14 amino acids. Germline V gene lookup returns CDR1 SGHRS and CDR2 YFSETQ. V lost 0 bases and J 4 bases, leaving 7 bases between the germline ends.

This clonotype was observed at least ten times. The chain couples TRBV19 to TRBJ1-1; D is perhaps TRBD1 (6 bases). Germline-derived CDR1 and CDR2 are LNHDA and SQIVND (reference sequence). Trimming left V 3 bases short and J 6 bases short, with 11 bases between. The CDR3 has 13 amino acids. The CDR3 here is CASSILQGAEAFF. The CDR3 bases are TGTGCCAGTAGTATTTTACAGGGCGCTGAAGCTTTCTTT. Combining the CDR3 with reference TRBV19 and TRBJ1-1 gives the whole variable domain DGGITQSPKYLFRKEGQNVTLSCEQNLNHDAMYWYRQDPGQGLRLIYYSQIVNDFQKGDIAEGYSVSREKKESFPLTVTSAQKNPTAFYLCASSILQGAEAFFGQGTRLTVV.

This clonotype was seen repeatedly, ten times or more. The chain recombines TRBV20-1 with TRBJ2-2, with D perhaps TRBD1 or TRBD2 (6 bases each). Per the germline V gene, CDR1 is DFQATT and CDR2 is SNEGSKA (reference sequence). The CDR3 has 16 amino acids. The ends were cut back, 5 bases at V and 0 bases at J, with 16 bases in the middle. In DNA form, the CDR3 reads TGCAGTGCTCCGCGGAGGGGGGCTCCGAACACCGGGGAGCTGTTTTTT. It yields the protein CSAPRRGAPNTGELFF.

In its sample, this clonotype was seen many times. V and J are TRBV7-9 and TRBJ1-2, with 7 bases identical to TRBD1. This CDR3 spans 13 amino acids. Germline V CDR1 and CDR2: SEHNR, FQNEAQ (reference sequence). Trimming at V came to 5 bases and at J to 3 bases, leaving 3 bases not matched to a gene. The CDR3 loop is CASSHTGDYGYTF. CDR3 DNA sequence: TGTGCCAGCAGCCATACAGGGGACTATGGCTACACCTTC.

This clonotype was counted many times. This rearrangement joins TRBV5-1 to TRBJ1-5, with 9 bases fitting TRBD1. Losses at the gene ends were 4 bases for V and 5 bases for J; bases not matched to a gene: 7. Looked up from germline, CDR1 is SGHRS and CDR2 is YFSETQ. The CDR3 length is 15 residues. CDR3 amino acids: CASSLDRGGDQPQHF. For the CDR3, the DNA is TGCGCCAGCAGCCTGGACAGGGGAGGCGATCAGCCCCAGCATTTT.

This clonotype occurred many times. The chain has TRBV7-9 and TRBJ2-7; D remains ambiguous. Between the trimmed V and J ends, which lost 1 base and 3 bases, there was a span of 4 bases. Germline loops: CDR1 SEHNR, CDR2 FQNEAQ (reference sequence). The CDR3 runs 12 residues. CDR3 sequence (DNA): TGTGCCAGCAGCTTAGACGACTACGAGCAGTACGTC. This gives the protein CASSLDDYEQYV.

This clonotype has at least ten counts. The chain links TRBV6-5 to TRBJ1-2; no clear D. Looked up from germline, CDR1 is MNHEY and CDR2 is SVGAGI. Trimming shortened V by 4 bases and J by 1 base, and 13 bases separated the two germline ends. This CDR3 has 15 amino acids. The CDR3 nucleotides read TGTGCCAGCAGTTTGTCAAAGGGATATAACTATGGCTACACCTTC. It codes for CASSLSKGYNYGYTF.

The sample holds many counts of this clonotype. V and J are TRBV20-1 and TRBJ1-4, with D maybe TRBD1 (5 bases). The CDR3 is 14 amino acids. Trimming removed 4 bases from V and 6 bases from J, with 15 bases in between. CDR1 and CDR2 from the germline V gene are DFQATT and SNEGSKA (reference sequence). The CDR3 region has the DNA TGCAGTGCTATTTCTGGGGGGGTTCATGAAAAACTGTTTTTT. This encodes CSAISGGVHEKLFF.

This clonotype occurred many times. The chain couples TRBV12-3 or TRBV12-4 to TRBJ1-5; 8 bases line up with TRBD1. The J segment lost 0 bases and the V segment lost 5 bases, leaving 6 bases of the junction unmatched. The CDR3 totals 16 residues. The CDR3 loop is CASSLGTGPSNQPQHF. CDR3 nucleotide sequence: TGTGCCAGCAGTCTCGGGACAGGACCTAGCAATCAGCCCCAGCATTTT.

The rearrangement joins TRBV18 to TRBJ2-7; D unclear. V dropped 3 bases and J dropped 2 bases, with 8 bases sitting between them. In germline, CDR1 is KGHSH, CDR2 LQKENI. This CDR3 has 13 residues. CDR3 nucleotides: TGTGCCAGCTCACCGGCCGGTGCCTACGAGCAGTACTTC. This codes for CASSPAGAYEQYF. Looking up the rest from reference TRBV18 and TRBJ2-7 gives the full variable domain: NAGVMQNPRHLVRRRGQEARLRCSPMKGHSHVYWYRQLPEEGLKFMVYLQKENIIDESGMPKERFSAEFPKEGPSILRIQQVVRGDSAAYFCASSPAGAYEQYFGPGTRLTVT.

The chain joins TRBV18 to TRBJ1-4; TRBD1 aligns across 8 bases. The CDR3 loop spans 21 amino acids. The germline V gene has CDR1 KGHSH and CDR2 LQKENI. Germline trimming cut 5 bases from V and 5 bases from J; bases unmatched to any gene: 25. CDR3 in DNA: TGTGCCAGCTCAAGACAGGGGAGCTTGAAATTTTTTGCGGCTCAAAATGAAAAACTGTTTTTT. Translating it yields CASSRQGSLKFFAAQNEKLFF.

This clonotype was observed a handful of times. This CDR3 reads CASLGGLPEAFF. For the CDR3, the DNA is TGTGCCAGCTTGGGGGGGCTGCCTGAAGCTTTCTTT. The chain combines TRBV25-1 with TRBJ1-1; a possible D gene is TRBD1 (6 bases). Trimming removed 8 bases from V and 6 bases from J, with 13 bases in between. The germline gives CDR1 MGHDK, CDR2 SYGVNS. The CDR3 is 12 amino acids.

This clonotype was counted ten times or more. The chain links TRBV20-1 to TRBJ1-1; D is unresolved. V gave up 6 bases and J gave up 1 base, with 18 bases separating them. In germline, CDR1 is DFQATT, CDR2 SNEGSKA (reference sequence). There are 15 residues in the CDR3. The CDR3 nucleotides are TGCAGTGCCAGATGGGCCGTTTATGGGAACACTGAAGCTTTCTTT. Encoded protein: CSARWAVYGNTEAFF.